The rows below give T cell receptor beta chains drawn from one sample of a study of blood T cell repertoires in COVID-19. Using immunoSEQ multiplex PCR, the repertoire was profiled, and TCRdb retains in-frame clones only, with some absent. The sample lists under 150,000 clones, approximately 86% seen once, with 6.2% in the top ten. Sequenced sample: PBMCs or T cells enriched from blood (not recorded which). The receptors were gathered from a woman in her thirties or forties who had recovered from COVID-19. Each CDR3 is given with its conserved first and last residue. A D gene is named only where the DNA matches it firmly. The size entry is marked missing in some rows and otherwise reads once, few, many or a size class.

d_gene | abundance | j_gene | v_gene | CDR3nt | CDR3aa
. | once | TRBJ1-1 | TRBV2 | TGTGCCAGCAGTGATAGCGGGGGACCCACTGAAGCTTTCTTT | CASSDSGGPTEAFF
TRBD1 | . | TRBJ2-2 | TRBV19 | TGTGCCAGTATTGACGACAGGGAGAACACCGGGGAGCTGTTTTTT | CASIDDRENTGELFF
TRBD1 | . | TRBJ2-1 | TRBV7-9 | TGTGCCAGCAGCAAGACAGGGACTGAGCAGTTCTTC | CASSKTGTEQFF
TRBD1 | once | TRBJ1-1 | TRBV11-2 | TGTGCCAGCAGTTACAGGGGGGTTAGTGAAGCTTTCTTT | CASSYRGVSEAFF
TRBD2 | . | TRBJ2-7 | TRBV5-1 | TGCGCCAGCACGCGGACTAGCGGGAGTTACGAGCAGTACTTC | CASTRTSGSYEQYF
TRBD2 | . | TRBJ2-5 | TRBV13 | TGTGCCAGCAGCTCCCGGGGGGGGGAAATGTACCAAGAGACCCAGTACTTC | CASSSRGGEMYQETQYF
. | . | TRBJ1-6 | TRBV6-5 | TGTGCCAGCAGTTACTCGGAGGCCTGGGGTTCACCCCTCCACTTT | CASSYSEAWGSPLHF
. | . | TRBJ2-5 | TRBV19 | TGTGCCAGTAGTATAGTATCGGCAGGGGCAGAGACCCAGTACTTC | CASSIVSAGAETQYF
TRBD1 | . | TRBJ2-1 | TRBV5-1 | TGCGCCAGCAGCTTGACCGGGACAGAAGTGTTTAATGAGCAGTTCTTC | CASSLTGTEVFNEQFF
. | . | TRBJ1-2 | TRBV2 | TGTGCCAGCAGTGCGGCAGCCCAAGGGGTCTATGGTTACACCTTC | CASSAAAQGVYGYTF
. | . | TRBJ2-2 | TRBV19 | TGTGCCAGTACCTCTTCACCGGGATACTACTCCGGGGAGCTGTTTTTT | CASTSSPGYYSGELFF
. | few | TRBJ2-2 | TRBV6-2/TRBV6-3 | TGTGCCAGCAGTTACACCCGACAGGTGATGGAGCTGTTTTTT | CASSYTRQVMELFF
. | . | TRBJ2-2 | TRBV5-1 | TGCGCCAGCAGCTTGAAGGTCCGGGACACCGGGGAGCTGTTTTTT | CASSLKVRDTGELFF
TRBD1 | . | TRBJ1-1 | TRBV6-1 | TGTGCCAGCAGTGAAGACAGGGGCATGAACACTGAAGCTTTCTTT | CASSEDRGMNTEAFF
. | few | TRBJ2-7 | TRBV7-9 | TGTGCCAGCAGCCCCGGACAGCGCTCCTACGAGCAGTACTTC | CASSPGQRSYEQYF
TRBD1 | . | TRBJ1-2 | TRBV14 | TGTGCCAGCAGCCCCGGGACAGGGCTCTATGGCTACACCTTC | CASSPGTGLYGYTF
. | . | TRBJ2-1 | TRBV2 | TGTGCCAGCAGTTCTAGCGAGTCGTCCTACAATGAGCAGTTCTTC | CASSSSESSYNEQFF
TRBD1 | once | TRBJ2-2 | TRBV24-1 | TGTGCCACCGACCACCCGACAGGGTGTGCCGGGGAGCTGTTTTTT | CATDHPTGCAGELFF
TRBD1 | few | TRBJ2-5 | TRBV24-1 | TGTGCCACCAGTCCAGGACAGGGTTACCAAGAGACCCAGTACTTC | CATSPGQGYQETQYF
TRBD1 | . | TRBJ1-5 | TRBV27 | TGTGCCAGCAGTGTCGACAGGGTTCAGCCCCAGCATTTT | CASSVDRVQPQHF
. | . | TRBJ1-1 | TRBV18 | TGTGCCAGCTCCCCAGATACAGGGATGAACACTGAAGCTTTCTTT | CASSPDTGMNTEAFF
TRBD1 | . | TRBJ2-1 | TRBV27 | TGTGCCAGCAGTTTGGCGGACAGGGAGTCCTACAATGAGCAGTTCTTC | CASSLADRESYNEQFF
. | . | TRBJ2-1 | TRBV6-5 | TGTGCCAGCAGTCCCCGGTCGACTCTCGACAATGAGCAGTTCTTC | CASSPRSTLDNEQFF
. | . | TRBJ1-6 | TRBV10-3 | TGTGCCATCAGTGGACAGGATAATTCACCCCTCCACTTT | CAISGQDNSPLHF
. | . | TRBJ2-7 | TRBV10-2 | TGCGCCAGCAGTGAGGCAGGATACGAGCAGTACTTC | CASSEAGYEQYF
TRBD2 | . | TRBJ2-7 | TRBV5-1 | TGCGCCAGCACCAGACCGGGACTATCCTACGAGCAGTACTTC | CASTRPGLSYEQYF
TRBD2 | few | TRBJ2-3 | TRBV19 | TGTGCCAGTAGTCCGGCAGGACTAGCGGGTATGGATACGCAGTATTTT | CASSPAGLAGMDTQYF
. | . | TRBJ2-7 | TRBV7-8 | TGTGCCAAGGTAGGGGGAGTCTACGAGCAGTACTTC | CAKVGGVYEQYF
. | . | TRBJ2-7 | TRBV2 | TGTGCCAGCAGTCCTCAGGGGTACGAGCAGTACTTC | CASSPQGYEQYF
. | . | TRBJ2-1 | TRBV3-1/TRBV3-2 | TGTGCCAGCAGCCGGGGGCGGGTAAATGAGCAGTTCTTC | CASSRGRVNEQFF
. | . | TRBJ1-2 | TRBV11-2 | TGTGCCAGCAGCTTAGATCAGGCCGGCCGGGGCTACACCTTC | CASSLDQAGRGYTF
TRBD2 | . | TRBJ2-1 | TRBV6-6 | TGTGCCAGCAGAACCTCACGAGCGGGAGGGTACAATGAGCAGTTCTTC | CASRTSRAGGYNEQFF
TRBD2 | . | TRBJ2-5 | TRBV30 | TGTGCCTGGAGTGTACTAGCGGATCGTGAGACCCAGTACTTC | CAWSVLADRETQYF
. | . | TRBJ2-7 | TRBV5-1 | TGCGCCAGCAGCTTGCCCGGCCCCGGGACTTCCTACGAGCAGTACTTC | CASSLPGPGTSYEQYF
. | . | TRBJ1-1 | TRBV5-6 | TGTGCCAGCAGCTTCAGGATAGACACTGAAGCTTTCTTT | CASSFRIDTEAFF
. | . | TRBJ1-6 | TRBV4-1 | TGCGCCAGCAGCCAAGATAATAATTCACCCCTCCACTTT | CASSQDNNSPLHF
. | once | TRBJ1-3 | TRBV7-9 | TGTGCCAGCAGCCTATTCTCTGGAAACACCATATATTTT | CASSLFSGNTIYF
TRBD2 | . | TRBJ2-1 | TRBV27 | TGTGCCAGCAGTCCGGGGACTAGCGGGACAGGCTCCTACAATGAGCAGTTCTTC | CASSPGTSGTGSYNEQFF
TRBD2 | . | TRBJ2-7 | TRBV14 | TGTGCCAGCAGCCCACTTCTAGCGGGGGTCTACGAGCAGTACTTC | CASSPLLAGVYEQYF
TRBD1 | . | TRBJ1-2 | TRBV5-1 | TGCGCCAGCAGCCTGGACAGGGGGCGATACTATGGCTACACCTTC | CASSLDRGRYYGYTF
TRBD2 | . | TRBJ2-7 | TRBV7-9 | TGTGCCAGCAGCTCTGGTCGGGAGGGGAGAAGCTACGAGCAGTACTTC | CASSSGREGRSYEQYF
TRBD1 | . | TRBJ1-5 | TRBV5-6 | TGTGCCAGCAGTTCCCGACAGGGGGGTGGTCAGCCCCAGCATTTT | CASSSRQGGGQPQHF
TRBD1 | . | TRBJ1-5 | TRBV15 | TGTGCCACCAGCGAGGACAGGGACAATCAGCCCCAGCATTTT | CATSEDRDNQPQHF
TRBD2 | . | TRBJ2-1 | TRBV2 | TGTGCCAGCAGTAAGCGGGGGGGCTATGAGCAGTTCTTC | CASSKRGGYEQFF
TRBD1 | . | TRBJ2-7 | TRBV2 | TGTGCCAGCAGCGGGGACAGATCCTCCTACGAGCAGTACTTC | CASSGDRSSYEQYF
. | . | TRBJ2-3 | TRBV4-2 | TGTGCCAGCAGCCAGTTCCCATGGGGGGAGCGCCTAGGGGATACGCAGTATTTT | CASSQFPWGERLGDTQYF
TRBD1 | . | TRBJ1-2 | TRBV29-1 | TGCAGCGTGGAGGGGGCTTACAATGGCTACACCTTC | CSVEGAYNGYTF
TRBD1 | . | TRBJ2-7 | TRBV18 | TGTGCCAGCTCACCCGTGGGACAGGGGTCTCGCGAGCAGTACTTC | CASSPVGQGSREQYF
TRBD1 | . | TRBJ1-2 | TRBV19 | TGTGCCACCCTCGCGGCCCGGGACAGTGGCTACACCTTC | CATLAARDSGYTF
. | . | TRBJ1-2 | TRBV11-2 | TGTGCCAGCAGGCCATCAGGGGTGTATGGCTACACCTTC | CASRPSGVYGYTF
TRBD2 | . | TRBJ2-3 | TRBV9 | TGTGCCAGCAGCGTCCCGGGCGGGGGGGATACGCAGTATTTT | CASSVPGGGDTQYF
TRBD1 | . | TRBJ1-1 | TRBV6-5 | TGTGCCAGCAGTTACCGGGACAGTGACACTGAAGCTTTCTTT | CASSYRDSDTEAFF
TRBD2 | . | TRBJ2-2 | TRBV7-2 | TGTGCCAGCAGCCAGGGACTAGCGGGGCTAACGAACACCGGGGAGCTGTTTTTT | CASSQGLAGLTNTGELFF
TRBD1 | . | TRBJ2-7 | TRBV30 | TGTGCCTGGAGCCCCGGACAGGGGGCCATCCCCGAGCAGTACTTC | CAWSPGQGAIPEQYF
. | . | TRBJ2-7 | TRBV3-1/TRBV3-2 | TGTGCCAGCAGCCCAGGGGTAGCAGGCTACGAGCAGTACTTC | CASSPGVAGYEQYF
. | . | TRBJ2-7 | TRBV30 | TGTGCCTGGGCGGGACTTCAGATTGGCGAGCAGTACTTC | CAWAGLQIGEQYF
TRBD1 | . | TRBJ1-4 | TRBV10-3 | TGTGCCATCAGTTGGTTCCGGGACAGTAACGGTGAGGGTACTAATGAAAAACTGTTTTTT | CAISWFRDSNGEGTNEKLFF
TRBD1 | once | TRBJ1-1 | TRBV13 | TGTGCCAGCAGCTTATCTGCCAGGGGGCTGTGGGGCACTGAAGCTTTCTTT | CASSLSARGLWGTEAFF
. | . | TRBJ2-3 | TRBV18 | TGTGCCAGCTCACCACCGGGCGGGGTAGATACGCAGTATTTT | CASSPPGGVDTQYF